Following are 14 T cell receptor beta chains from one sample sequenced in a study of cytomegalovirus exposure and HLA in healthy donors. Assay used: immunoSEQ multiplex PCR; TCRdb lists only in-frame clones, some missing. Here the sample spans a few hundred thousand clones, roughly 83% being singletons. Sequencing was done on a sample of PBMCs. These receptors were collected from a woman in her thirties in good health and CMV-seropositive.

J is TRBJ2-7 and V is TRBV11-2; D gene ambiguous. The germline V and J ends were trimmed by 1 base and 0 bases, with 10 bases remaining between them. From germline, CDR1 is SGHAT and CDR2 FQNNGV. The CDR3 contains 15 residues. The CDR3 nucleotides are TGTGCCAGCAGCTTAGTAGGCTCTCTCTCCTACGAGCAGTACTTC. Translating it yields CASSLVGSLSYEQYF.

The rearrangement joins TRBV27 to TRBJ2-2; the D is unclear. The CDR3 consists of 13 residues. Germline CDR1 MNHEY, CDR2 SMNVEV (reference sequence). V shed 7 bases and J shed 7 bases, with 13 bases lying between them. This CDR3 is CASTQVGNGELFF. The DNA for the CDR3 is TGTGCCAGCACTCAAGTTGGTAACGGGGAGCTGTTTTTT.

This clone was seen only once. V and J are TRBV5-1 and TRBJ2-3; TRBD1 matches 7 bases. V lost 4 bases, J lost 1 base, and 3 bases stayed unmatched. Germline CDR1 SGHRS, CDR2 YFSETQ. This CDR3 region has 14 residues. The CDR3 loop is CASSPQGGTDTQYF. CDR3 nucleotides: TGCGCCAGCAGCCCGCAGGGGGGCACAGATACGCAGTATTTT.

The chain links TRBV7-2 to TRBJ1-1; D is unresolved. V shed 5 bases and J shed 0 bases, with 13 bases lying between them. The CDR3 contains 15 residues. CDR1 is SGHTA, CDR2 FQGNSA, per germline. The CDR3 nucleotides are TGTGCCAGCAGCCCCGGCCCTTTTATGAACACTGAAGCTTTCTTT. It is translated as CASSPGPFMNTEAFF.

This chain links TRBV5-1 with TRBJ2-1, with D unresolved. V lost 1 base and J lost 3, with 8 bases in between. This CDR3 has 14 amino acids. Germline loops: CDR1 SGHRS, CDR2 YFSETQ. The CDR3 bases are TGCGCCAGCAGCTTGTCTACTTACTACAATGAGCAGTTCTTC. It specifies CASSLSTYYNEQFF. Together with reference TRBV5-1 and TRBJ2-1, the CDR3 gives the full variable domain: KAGVTQTPRYLIKTRGQQVTLSCSPISGHRSVSWYQQTPGQGLQFLFEYFSETQRNKGNFPGRFSGRQFSNSRSEMNVSTLELGDSALYLCASSLSTYYNEQFFGPGTRLTVL.

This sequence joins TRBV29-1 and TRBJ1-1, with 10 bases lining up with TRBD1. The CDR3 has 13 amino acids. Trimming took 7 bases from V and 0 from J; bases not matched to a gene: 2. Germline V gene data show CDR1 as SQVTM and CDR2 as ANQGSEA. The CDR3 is CSGDRGVNTEAFF. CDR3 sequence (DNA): TGCAGCGGGGACAGGGGCGTGAACACTGAAGCTTTCTTT.

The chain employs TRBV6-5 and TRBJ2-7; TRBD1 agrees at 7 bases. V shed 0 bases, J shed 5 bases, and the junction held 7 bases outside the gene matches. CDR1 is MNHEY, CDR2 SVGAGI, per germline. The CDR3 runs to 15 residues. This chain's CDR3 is CASSYSETGSHEQYF. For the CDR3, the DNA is TGTGCCAGCAGTTACTCCGAGACAGGGTCCCACGAGCAGTACTTC.

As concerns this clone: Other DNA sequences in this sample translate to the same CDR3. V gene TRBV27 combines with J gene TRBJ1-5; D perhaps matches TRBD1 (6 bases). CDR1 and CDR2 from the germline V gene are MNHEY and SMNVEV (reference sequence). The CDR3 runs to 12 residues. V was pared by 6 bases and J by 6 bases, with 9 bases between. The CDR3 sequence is CASRQGGQPQHF. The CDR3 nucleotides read TGTGCCAGCAGACAGGGCGGTCAGCCCCAGCATTTT.

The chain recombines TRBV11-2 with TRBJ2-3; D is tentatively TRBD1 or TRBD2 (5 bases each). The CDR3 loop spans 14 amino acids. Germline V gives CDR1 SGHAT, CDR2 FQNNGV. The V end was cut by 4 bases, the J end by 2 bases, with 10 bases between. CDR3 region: CASSSGRDTDTQYF. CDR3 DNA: TGTGCCAGCAGCTCGGGACGGGACACAGATACGCAGTATTTT.

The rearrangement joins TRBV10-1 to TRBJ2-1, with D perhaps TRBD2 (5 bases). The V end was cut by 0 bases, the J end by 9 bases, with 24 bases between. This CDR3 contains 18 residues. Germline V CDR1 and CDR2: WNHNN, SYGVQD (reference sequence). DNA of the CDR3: TGCGCCAGCAGTGAGTCGACTGACCCCGGACTGGCAGTCAGTGAGCAGTTCTTC. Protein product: CASSESTDPGLAVSEQFF.

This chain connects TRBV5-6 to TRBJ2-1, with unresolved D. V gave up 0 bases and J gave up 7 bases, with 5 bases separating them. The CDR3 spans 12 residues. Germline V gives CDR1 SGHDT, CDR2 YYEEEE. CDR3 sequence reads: CASSLAVNEQFF. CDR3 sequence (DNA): TGTGCCAGCAGCTTGGCCGTTAATGAGCAGTTCTTC.

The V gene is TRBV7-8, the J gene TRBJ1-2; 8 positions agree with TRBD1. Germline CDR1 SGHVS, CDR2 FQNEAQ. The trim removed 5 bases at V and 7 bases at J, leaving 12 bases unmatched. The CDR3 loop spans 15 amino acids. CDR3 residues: CASSPSPGQGTGYTF. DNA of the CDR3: TGTGCCAGCAGCCCCTCCCCCGGACAGGGAACTGGCTACACCTTC.

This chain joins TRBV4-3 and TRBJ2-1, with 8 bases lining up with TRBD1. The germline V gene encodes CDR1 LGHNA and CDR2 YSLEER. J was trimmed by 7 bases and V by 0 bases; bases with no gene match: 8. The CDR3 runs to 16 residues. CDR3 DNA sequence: TGCGCCAGCAGCCAAGATCGGGCAGGGGGCATGAATGAGCAGTTCTTC. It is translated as CASSQDRAGGMNEQFF.

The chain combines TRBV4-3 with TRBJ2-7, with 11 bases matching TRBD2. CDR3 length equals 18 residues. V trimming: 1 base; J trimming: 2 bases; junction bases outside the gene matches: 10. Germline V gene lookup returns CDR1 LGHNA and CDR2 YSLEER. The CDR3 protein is CASSQADLAGGTPYEQYF. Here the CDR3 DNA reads TGCGCCAGCAGCCAAGCCGATCTAGCGGGAGGAACCCCCTACGAGCAGTACTTC.